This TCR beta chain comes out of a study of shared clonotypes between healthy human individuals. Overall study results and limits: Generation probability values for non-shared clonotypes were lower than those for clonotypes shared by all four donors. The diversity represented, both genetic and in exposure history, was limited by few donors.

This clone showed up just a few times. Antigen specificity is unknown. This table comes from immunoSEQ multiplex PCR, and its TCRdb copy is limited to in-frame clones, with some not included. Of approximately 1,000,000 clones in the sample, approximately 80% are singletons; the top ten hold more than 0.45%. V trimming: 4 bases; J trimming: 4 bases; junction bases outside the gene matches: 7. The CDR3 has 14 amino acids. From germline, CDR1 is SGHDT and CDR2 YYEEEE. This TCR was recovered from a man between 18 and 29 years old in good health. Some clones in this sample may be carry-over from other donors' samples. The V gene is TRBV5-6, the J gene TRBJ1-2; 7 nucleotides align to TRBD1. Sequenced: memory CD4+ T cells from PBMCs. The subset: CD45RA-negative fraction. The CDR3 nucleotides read TGTGCCAGCAGCGTTCAGGGGGTTAGCTATGGCTACACCTTC. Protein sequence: CASSVQGVSYGYTF.